Below are 3 T cell receptor beta chains sequenced from a single sample in a study of shared clonotypes between healthy human individuals. The naive CD8 subset, CD45RO-negative cells positively selected for CCR7, excluded terminally differentiated effector memory CD45RA+ cells. TCRdb keeps only in-frame clones here, not all; method: immunoSEQ multiplex PCR. The repertoire holds hundreds of thousands of clones, around 95% seen once, with around 0.12% in the top ten. The specimen was naive CD8+ T cells sorted from blood. Every receptor here comes from a woman aged 30 to 39 in good health.

V is TRBV28 and J is TRBJ2-7, with TRBD2 as a possible D gene (6 bases). V was trimmed by 6 bases and J by 3 bases, leaving 15 bases between them. This CDR3 region has 14 residues. From germline, CDR1 is MDHEN and CDR2 SYDVKM. CDR3 bases: TGTGCCAGCAGCCCCGTAGCGGACCTCTACGAGCAGTACTTC. This translates into CASSPVADLYEQYF.

This chain uses TRBV27 with TRBJ1-1; the D gene is possibly TRBD1 (6 bases). Germline V lookup: CDR1 MNHEY, CDR2 SMNVEV (reference sequence). The V gene lost 2 bases and the J gene lost 11 bases, with 12 bases spanning the gap. The CDR3 runs to 12 residues. CDR3 DNA: TGTGCCAGCAGTTTAATTGGGGGCTATGCTTTCTTT. Translating gives CASSLIGGYAFF.

This clone is a singleton in its sample. The rearrangement links TRBV5-1 to TRBJ2-1, with D perhaps TRBD2 (5 bases). This CDR3 has 14 amino acids. CDR1 and CDR2 (germline): SGHRS, YFSETQ. V lost 1 base and J 4 bases, leaving 9 bases between the germline ends. The CDR3 is CASSLRGEYNEQFF. CDR3 bases: TGCGCCAGCAGCTTGCGGGGAGAATACAATGAGCAGTTCTTC.